A single sample gave rise to the 24 T cell receptor beta chains below, sequenced in a study of blood T cell repertoires in COVID-19. TCRdb's table, derived via immunoSEQ multiplex PCR, lists solely in-frame clones and lacks some. Of around 140,000 clones listed, about 86% are singletons. Sequenced sample: peripheral blood. The receptors shown here come from a human donor in a cohort sampled during active COVID-19.

This rearrangement joins TRBV4-1 to TRBJ2-3; TRBD1 aligns across 7 bases. CDR3 length: 15 amino acids. Looked up from germline, CDR1 is MGHRA and CDR2 is YSYEKL. V trimming: 4 bases; J trimming: 0 bases; junction bases outside the gene matches: 4. The CDR3 is CASSRGQVSTDTQYF. The CDR3 DNA follows: TGCGCCAGCAGCCGTGGACAGGTGAGCACAGATACGCAGTATTTT.

This chain links TRBV27 with TRBJ1-5, with 7 nucleotides matching TRBD1. The CDR3 is 15 residues long. Germline lookup yields CDR1 MNHEY and CDR2 SMNVEV (reference sequence). J gave up 1 base and V 5 bases, and 5 bases lay outside the gene matches. The CDR3 DNA reads TGTGCCAGCAGTAGGGACAGACTCAGCAATCAGCCCCAGCATTTT. Translating gives CASSRDRLSNQPQHF.

This chain connects TRBV7-8 to TRBJ2-7, with TRBD1 matching 12 bases. Germline-derived CDR1 and CDR2 are SGHVS and FQNEAQ. CDR3 length: 18 amino acids. V gave up 0 bases and J gave up 2 bases; unmatched junction bases: 8. CDR3 nucleotides: TGTGCCAGCAGCTTAGCGGGACAGGGGGCAATAAATCCCTACGAGCAGTACTTC. Protein sequence: CASSLAGQGAINPYEQYF.

The rearrangement links TRBV28 to TRBJ1-3; weak D call: TRBD1 (6 bases). Deletions cut 6 bases from V and 3 bases from J, with 15 bases between. There are 15 residues in the CDR3. Germline lookup yields CDR1 MDHEN and CDR2 SYDVKM. Written as DNA, the CDR3 is TGTGCCAGCAGACGCTACAGGGCCGGTGGAAACACCATATATTTT. Translated, it gives CASRRYRAGGNTIYF. Combining the CDR3 with reference TRBV28 and TRBJ1-3 gives the whole variable domain DVKVTQSSRYLVKRTGEKVFLECVQDMDHENMFWYRQDPGLGLRLIYFSYDVKMKEKGDIPEGYSVSREKKERFSLILESASTNQTSMYLCASRRYRAGGNTIYFGEGSWLTVV.

The rearrangement joins TRBV28 to TRBJ1-6; 9 nucleotides agree with TRBD1. Germline V gene data show CDR1 as MDHEN and CDR2 as SYDVKM. The CDR3 has 17 amino acids. The V and J ends lost 4 bases and 7 bases, in that order; junction bases with no gene match: 11. In nucleotides, the CDR3 is TGTGCCAGCAGTTCGCCGGGACAGGGCTTTGGGAATTCACCCCTCCACTTT. Protein: CASSSPGQGFGNSPLHF. The full variable domain, completed using reference TRBV28 and TRBJ1-6, is DVKVTQSSRYLVKRTGEKVFLECVQDMDHENMFWYRQDPGLGLRLIYFSYDVKMKEKGDIPEGYSVSREKKERFSLILESASTNQTSMYLCASSSPGQGFGNSPLHFGNGTRLTVT.

The CDR3 sequence is CASSPPRDSIHYGYTF. The CDR3 nucleotides are TGTGCCAGCAGTCCCCCCCGGGACAGCATTCACTATGGCTACACCTTC. The chain couples TRBV28 to TRBJ1-2, with 7 bases identical to TRBD1. Trimming removed 5 bases from V and 3 bases from J; junction bases left unmatched: 12. This CDR3 has 16 amino acids. From germline, CDR1 is MDHEN and CDR2 SYDVKM.

The J gene is TRBJ2-5, the V gene TRBV5-8, with 7 bases aligning to TRBD1. This CDR3 has 14 residues. J lost 3 bases, V lost 6 bases, and 8 bases had no gene match. Germline CDR1 reads SGHTS; CDR2 reads YDEGEE. The CDR3 sequence: CASTIRGQEETQYF. CDR3 bases: TGTGCCAGCACCATACGAGGACAGGAAGAGACCCAGTACTTC.

The chain recombines TRBV6-5 with TRBJ1-5, with 8 bases lining up with TRBD1. The trim removed 6 bases at V and 5 bases at J, leaving 3 bases unmatched. The CDR3 runs to 13 residues. Looked up from germline, CDR1 is MNHEY and CDR2 is SVGAGI. CDR3 residues: CASRDREDQPQHF. The CDR3, as DNA: TGTGCCAGCAGGGACAGGGAAGATCAGCCCCAGCATTTT.

This clone was recorded a few times. The chain employs TRBV6-4 and TRBJ1-4; D is possibly TRBD1 (5 bases). This CDR3 region has 16 residues. Germline V gives CDR1 MRHNA, CDR2 SNTAGT. Between the trimmed V and J ends, which lost 2 bases and 2 bases, there was a span of 12 bases. The CDR3 loop is CASSDPGARTNEKLFF. CDR3 sequence (DNA): TGTGCCAGCAGTGACCCTGGGGCCCGTACTAATGAAAAACTGTTTTTT.

The V call is TRBV11-2, the J call TRBJ2-5, with 7 bases identical to TRBD2. J lost 6 bases, V lost 6 bases, and 10 bases had no gene match. Germline-derived CDR1 and CDR2 are SGHAT and FQNNGV. The CDR3 is 14 amino acids. The CDR3 is CASSSPWEGKTQYF. The CDR3 DNA is TGTGCCAGCAGTTCGCCATGGGAGGGTAAGACCCAGTACTTC.

The chain links TRBV7-2 to TRBJ2-4; 8 positions match TRBD2. Germline V gene lookup returns CDR1 SGHTA and CDR2 FQGNSA. This CDR3 spans 16 amino acids. The J segment lost 3 bases and the V segment lost 5 bases, leaving 9 bases of the junction unmatched. The CDR3, as DNA: TGTGCCAGCAGCATGCTAATGGGACTAGACAAAAACATTCAGTACTTC. This sequence encodes CASSMLMGLDKNIQYF. The full variable domain, its missing parts supplied by reference TRBV7-2 and TRBJ2-4, is GAGVSQSPSNKVTEKGKDVELRCDPISGHTALYWYRQSLGQGLEFLIYFQGNSAPDKSGLPSDRFSAERTGGSVSTLTIQRTQQEDSAVYLCASSMLMGLDKNIQYFGAGTRLSVL.

This chain connects TRBV25-1 to TRBJ2-5; TRBD1 agrees at 7 bases. The CDR3 extends over 15 amino acids. Germline loops: CDR1 MGHDK, CDR2 SYGVNS. After removal of 5 bases from V and 1 base from J, the junction contained 7 bases not matched to a gene. The CDR3 spells CASSRQGGGQETQYF. CDR3 nucleotide sequence: TGTGCCAGCAGTAGACAGGGTGGAGGCCAAGAGACCCAGTACTTC.

The chain is built from TRBV5-6 and TRBJ1-2; a weak D match, TRBD1 (5 bases). The CDR3 runs 13 residues. Germline-derived CDR1 and CDR2 are SGHDT and YYEEEE. Between the trimmed V and J ends, which lost 2 bases and 5 bases, there was a span of 10 bases. The CDR3 region is CASSLGVPYGYTF. CDR3 nucleotide sequence: TGTGCCAGCAGCTTAGGGGTCCCGTATGGCTACACCTTC.

The CDR3 here is CASSYSSRRDTEAFF. The CDR3 DNA follows: TGTGCCAGCAGTTACTCCTCTCGGCGGGACACTGAAGCTTTCTTT. The gene calls are TRBV6-5 and TRBJ1-1; no clear D gene. The CDR3 length is 15 residues. Germline CDR1 reads MNHEY; CDR2 reads SVGAGI. Trimming pared 0 bases from V and 3 bases from J, leaving 11 bases between.

The rearrangement joins TRBV4-2 to TRBJ2-1; 7 nucleotides line up with TRBD2. This CDR3 contains 16 residues. V lost 0 bases, J lost 3 bases, and 5 bases stayed unmatched. The germline gives CDR1 LGHNA, CDR2 YNFKEQ. CDR3 DNA: TGTGCCAGCAGCCAAGATGGAAGCGGGAACTACAATGAGCAGTTCTTC. This encodes CASSQDGSGNYNEQFF.

This clone was seen once. The V gene is TRBV5-5, the J gene TRBJ2-7; TRBD2 aligns across 8 bases. The V and J ends lost 0 bases and 7 bases, in that order; junction bases with no gene match: 9. The CDR3 spans 15 residues. CDR1 is SGHKS and CDR2 is YYEKEE in the germline V gene (reference sequence). This chain's CDR3 is CASSLAVAGRWEQYF. As DNA, the CDR3 is TGTGCCAGCAGCTTGGCCGTAGCGGGGAGGTGGGAGCAGTACTTC.

This chain connects TRBV2 to TRBJ1-1; D might be TRBD1 (5 bases). Germline V gene lookup returns CDR1 SNHLY and CDR2 FYNNEI. The CDR3 loop spans 15 amino acids. The V gene lost 3 bases and the J gene lost 4 bases, with 15 bases spanning the gap. CDR3 protein: CASSEEGRTSTEAFF. In DNA form, the CDR3 reads TGTGCCAGCAGTGAGGAGGGGAGGACCAGCACTGAAGCTTTCTTT.

This clone appeared a single time. This sequence joins TRBV7-6 and TRBJ2-1, with TRBD2 identical over 16 bases. The CDR3 runs 18 residues. J gave up 8 bases and V 1 base, and 8 bases lay outside the gene matches. The germline gives CDR1 SGHVS, CDR2 FNYEAQ. The CDR3 DNA reads as TGTGCCAGCAGCTTAGTCCAGGTGGGACTAGCGGGAGGGTATGAGCAGTTCTTC. It specifies CASSLVQVGLAGGYEQFF.

V gene TRBV6-4 combines with J gene TRBJ2-3, with D perhaps matching TRBD2 (6 bases). Trimming shortened V by 3 bases and J by 5 bases, and 15 bases separated the two germline ends. There are 15 residues in the CDR3. CDR1 and CDR2 (germline): MRHNA, SNTAGT. The CDR3: CASSEGRGKGDTQYF. The CDR3 DNA sequence: TGTGCCAGCAGTGAGGGGCGCGGGAAGGGAGATACGCAGTATTTT.

This rearrangement joins TRBV5-1 to TRBJ2-5, with D possibly matching TRBD2 (6 bases). Germline CDR1 and CDR2: SGHRS and YFSETQ. The CDR3 is 14 amino acids. Deletions cut 5 bases from V and 4 bases from J, with 15 bases between. CDR3 bases: TGCGCCAGCAGTTCTCTCGGGGGTGGAGAGACCCAGTACTTC. As protein: CASSSLGGGETQYF.

The chain is built from TRBV4-1 and TRBJ2-5; tentatively, D is TRBD1 (6 bases). V gave up 3 bases and J gave up 5 bases, with 10 bases separating them. The germline gives CDR1 MGHRA, CDR2 YSYEKL. CDR3 size: 13 residues. The CDR3 reads CASSQTGYETQYF. The CDR3 DNA follows: TGCGCCAGCAGCCAGACAGGTTATGAGACCCAGTACTTC.

The chain has TRBV7-2 and TRBJ2-5; TRBD1 aligns across 9 bases. The V gene end was trimmed by 8 bases and the J gene end by 2 bases; junction bases not matched to a gene: 6. Germline V gives CDR1 SGHTA, CDR2 FQGNSA. The CDR3 consists of 14 residues. The CDR3 coding sequence is TGTGCCAGCCCAGCCGACAGGGGGCAAGAGACCCAGTACTTC. It is translated as CASPADRGQETQYF.

V usage is TRBV25-1 and J usage is TRBJ2-3; D perhaps matches TRBD2 (5 bases). With 3 bases removed from V and 0 bases from J, the gap between germline ends came to 7 bases. CDR3 length: 14 residues. CDR1 is MGHDK, CDR2 SYGVNS, per germline. In DNA, the CDR3 is TGTGCCAGCAGTGAGGGCGGGAGCACAGATACGCAGTATTTT. It codes for CASSEGGSTDTQYF.

The rearrangement joins TRBV4-2 to TRBJ1-3, with TRBD1 matching over 10 bases. The V gene end was trimmed by 3 bases and the J gene end by 0 bases; junction bases not matched to a gene: 8. Germline V gives CDR1 LGHNA, CDR2 YNFKEQ. The CDR3 contains 18 residues. The chain's CDR3 is CASSQEGQGVYSGNTIYF. CDR3 DNA: TGTGCCAGCAGCCAGGAAGGACAGGGGGTTTACTCTGGAAACACCATATATTTT.